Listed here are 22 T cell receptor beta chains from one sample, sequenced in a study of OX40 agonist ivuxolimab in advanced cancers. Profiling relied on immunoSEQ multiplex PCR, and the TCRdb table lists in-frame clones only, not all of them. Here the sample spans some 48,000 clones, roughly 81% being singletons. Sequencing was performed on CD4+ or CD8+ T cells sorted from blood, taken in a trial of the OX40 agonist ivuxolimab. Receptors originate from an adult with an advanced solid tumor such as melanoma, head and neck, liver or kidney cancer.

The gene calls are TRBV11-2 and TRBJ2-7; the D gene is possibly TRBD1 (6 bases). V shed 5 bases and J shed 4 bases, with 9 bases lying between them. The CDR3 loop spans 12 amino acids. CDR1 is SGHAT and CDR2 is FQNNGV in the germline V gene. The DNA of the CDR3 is TGTGCCAGCAGCCGGACAGCATACGAGCAGTACTTC. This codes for CASSRTAYEQYF.

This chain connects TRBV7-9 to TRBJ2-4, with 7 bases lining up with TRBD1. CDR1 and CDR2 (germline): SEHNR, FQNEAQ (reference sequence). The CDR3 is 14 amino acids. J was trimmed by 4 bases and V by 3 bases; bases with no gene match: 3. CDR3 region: CASSFSGGKNIQYF. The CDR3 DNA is TGTGCCAGCAGCTTCTCAGGGGGTAAAAACATTCAGTACTTC. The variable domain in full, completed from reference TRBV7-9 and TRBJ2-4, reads DTGVSQNPRHKITKRGQNVTFRCDPISEHNRLYWYRQTLGQGPEFLTYFQNEAQLEKSRLLSDRFSAERPKGSFSTLEIQRTEQGDSAMYLCASSFSGGKNIQYFGAGTRLSVL.

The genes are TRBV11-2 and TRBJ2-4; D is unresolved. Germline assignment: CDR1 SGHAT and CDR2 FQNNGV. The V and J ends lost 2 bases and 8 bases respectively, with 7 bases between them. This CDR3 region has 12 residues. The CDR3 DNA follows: TGTGCCAGCAGCTTACATAGGTACATTCAGTACTTC. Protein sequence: CASSLHRYIQYF.

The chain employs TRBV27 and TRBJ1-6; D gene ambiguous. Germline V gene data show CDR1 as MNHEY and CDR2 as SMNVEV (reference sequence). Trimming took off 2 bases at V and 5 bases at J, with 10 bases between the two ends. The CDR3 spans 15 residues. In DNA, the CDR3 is TGTGCCAGCAGTTTACGGCCTATTAATAATTCACCCCTCCACTTT. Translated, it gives CASSLRPINNSPLHF.

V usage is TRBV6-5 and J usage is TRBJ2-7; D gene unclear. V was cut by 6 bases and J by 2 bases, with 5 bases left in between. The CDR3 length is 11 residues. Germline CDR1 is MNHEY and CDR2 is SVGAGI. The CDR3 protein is CASSKTYEQYF. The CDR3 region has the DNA TGTGCCAGCAGCAAAACCTACGAGCAGTACTTC.

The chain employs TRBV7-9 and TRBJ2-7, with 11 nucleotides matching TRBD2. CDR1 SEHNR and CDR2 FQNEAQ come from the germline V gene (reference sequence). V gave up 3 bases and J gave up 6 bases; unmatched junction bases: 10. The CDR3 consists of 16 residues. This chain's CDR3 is CASSFPRLAGRSEQYF. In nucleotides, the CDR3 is TGTGCCAGCAGCTTTCCCCGACTAGCGGGACGCTCCGAGCAGTACTTC.

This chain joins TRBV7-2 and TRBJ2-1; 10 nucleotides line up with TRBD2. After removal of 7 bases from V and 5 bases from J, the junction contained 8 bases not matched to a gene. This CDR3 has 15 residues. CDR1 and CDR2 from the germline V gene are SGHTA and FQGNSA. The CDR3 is CASKSSGSNHNEQFF. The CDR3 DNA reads TGTGCCAGCAAGTCTAGCGGGAGTAACCACAATGAGCAGTTCTTC.

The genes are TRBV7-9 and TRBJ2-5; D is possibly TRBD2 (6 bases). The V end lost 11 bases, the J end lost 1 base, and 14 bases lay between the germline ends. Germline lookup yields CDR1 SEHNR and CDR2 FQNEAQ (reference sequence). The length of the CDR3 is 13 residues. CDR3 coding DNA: TGTGCCGGAAACCGGGACTTCCAAGAGACCCAGTACTTC. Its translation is CAGNRDFQETQYF.

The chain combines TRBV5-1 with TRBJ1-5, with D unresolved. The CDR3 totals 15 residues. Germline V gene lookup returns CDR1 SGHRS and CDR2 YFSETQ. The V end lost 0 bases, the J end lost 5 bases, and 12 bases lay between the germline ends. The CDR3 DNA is TGCGCCAGCAGCTTGGGTATCCTAGGCCATCAGCCCCAGCATTTT. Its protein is CASSLGILGHQPQHF. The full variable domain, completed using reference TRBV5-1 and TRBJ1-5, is KAGVTQTPRYLIKTRGQQVTLSCSPISGHRSVSWYQQTPGQGLQFLFEYFSETQRNKGNFPGRFSGRQFSNSRSEMNVSTLELGDSALYLCASSLGILGHQPQHFGDGTRLSIL.

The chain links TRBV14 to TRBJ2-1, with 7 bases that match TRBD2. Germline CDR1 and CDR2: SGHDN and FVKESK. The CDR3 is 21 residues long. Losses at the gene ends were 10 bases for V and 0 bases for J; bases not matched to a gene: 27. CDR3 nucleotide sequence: TGTGCCACCACCAGCAGCCAAGATAAGCTAGCGGTTATTAGCTCCTACAATGAGCAGTTCTTC. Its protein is CATTSSQDKLAVISSYNEQFF. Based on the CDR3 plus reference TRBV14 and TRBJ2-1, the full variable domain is EAGVTQFPSHSVIEKGQTVTLRCDPISGHDNLYWYRRVMGKEIKFLLHFVKESKQDESGMPNNRFLAERTGGTYSTLKVQPAELEDSGVYFCATTSSQDKLAVISSYNEQFFGPGTRLTVL.

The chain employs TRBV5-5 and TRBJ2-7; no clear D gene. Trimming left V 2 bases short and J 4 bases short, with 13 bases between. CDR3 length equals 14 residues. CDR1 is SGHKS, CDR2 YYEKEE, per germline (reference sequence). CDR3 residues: CASSFGDLGYEQYF. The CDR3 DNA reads TGTGCCAGCAGCTTCGGAGACCTTGGTTACGAGCAGTACTTC.

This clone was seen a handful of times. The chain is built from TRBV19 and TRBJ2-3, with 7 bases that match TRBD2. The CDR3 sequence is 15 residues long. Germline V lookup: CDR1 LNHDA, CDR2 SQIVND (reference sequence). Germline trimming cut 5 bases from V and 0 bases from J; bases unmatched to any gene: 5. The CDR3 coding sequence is TGTGCCAGTAGTGATCTAGCGGTTAGCACAGATACGCAGTATTTT. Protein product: CASSDLAVSTDTQYF.

CDR3 region: CASSLGGGYEQYF. The CDR3 region has the DNA TGTGCCAGCAGTTTAGGGGGAGGCTACGAGCAGTACTTC. The chain links TRBV27 to TRBJ2-7; tentative D call: TRBD2 (6 bases). The germline V gene encodes CDR1 MNHEY and CDR2 SMNVEV (reference sequence). Trimming stripped 2 bases from V and 3 bases from J, with 8 bases between. This CDR3 contains 13 residues.

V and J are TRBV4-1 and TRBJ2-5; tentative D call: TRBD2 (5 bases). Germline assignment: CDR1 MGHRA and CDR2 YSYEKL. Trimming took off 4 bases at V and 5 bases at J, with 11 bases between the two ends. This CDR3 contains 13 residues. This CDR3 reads CASSPRARETQYF. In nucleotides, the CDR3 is TGCGCCAGCAGCCCGAGGGCCAGGGAGACCCAGTACTTC.

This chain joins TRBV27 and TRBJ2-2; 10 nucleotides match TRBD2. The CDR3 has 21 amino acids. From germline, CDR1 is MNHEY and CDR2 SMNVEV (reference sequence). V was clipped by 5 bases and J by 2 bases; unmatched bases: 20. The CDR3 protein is CASSIQRGLAGEVVNTGELFF. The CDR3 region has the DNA TGTGCCAGCAGTATACAACGTGGGCTAGCGGGGGAGGTAGTCAACACCGGGGAGCTGTTTTTT.

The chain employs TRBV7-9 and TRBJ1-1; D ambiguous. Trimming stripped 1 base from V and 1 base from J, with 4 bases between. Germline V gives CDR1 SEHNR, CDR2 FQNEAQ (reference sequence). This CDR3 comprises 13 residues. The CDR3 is CASSLDENTEAFF. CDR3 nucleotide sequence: TGTGCCAGCAGCTTAGACGAGAACACTGAAGCTTTCTTT.

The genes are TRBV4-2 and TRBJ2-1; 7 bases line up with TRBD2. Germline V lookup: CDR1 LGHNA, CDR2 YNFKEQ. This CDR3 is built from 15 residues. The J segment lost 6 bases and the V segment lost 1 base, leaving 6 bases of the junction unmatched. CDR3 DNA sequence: TGTGCCAGCAGCCAAGTTCGCGGGAGTCGCAATGAGCAGTTCTTC. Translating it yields CASSQVRGSRNEQFF.

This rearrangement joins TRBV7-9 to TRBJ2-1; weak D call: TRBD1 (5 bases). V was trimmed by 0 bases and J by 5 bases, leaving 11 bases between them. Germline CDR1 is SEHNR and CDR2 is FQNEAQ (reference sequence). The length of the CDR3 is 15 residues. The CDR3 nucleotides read TGTGCCAGCAGCTTAGCCACAGCAGGGCACAATGAGCAGTTCTTC. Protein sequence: CASSLATAGHNEQFF.

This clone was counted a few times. The CDR3 region is CAWSHPASGSSAEQFF. Here the CDR3 DNA reads TGTGCCTGGAGCCACCCTGCTAGCGGGTCTTCTGCTGAGCAGTTCTTC. J is TRBJ2-1 and V is TRBV30; 8 bases align to TRBD2. Germline loops: CDR1 GTSNPN, CDR2 SVGIG (reference sequence). The CDR3 totals 16 residues. Trimming at V came to 3 bases and at J to 9 bases, leaving 16 bases not matched to a gene.

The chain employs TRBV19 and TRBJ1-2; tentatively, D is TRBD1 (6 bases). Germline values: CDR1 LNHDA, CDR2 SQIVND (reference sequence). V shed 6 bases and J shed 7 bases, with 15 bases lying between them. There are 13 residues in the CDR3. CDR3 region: CASRPGTIVGYTF. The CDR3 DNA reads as TGTGCCAGTAGGCCGGGGACAATAGTTGGCTACACCTTC.

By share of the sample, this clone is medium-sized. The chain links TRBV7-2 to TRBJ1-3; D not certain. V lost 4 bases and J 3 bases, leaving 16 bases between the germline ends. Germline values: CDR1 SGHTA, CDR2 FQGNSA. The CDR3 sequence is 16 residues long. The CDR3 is CASSSQGPFLGNTIYF. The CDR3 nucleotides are TGTGCCAGCAGCTCGCAAGGCCCGTTTCTTGGAAACACCATATATTTT.

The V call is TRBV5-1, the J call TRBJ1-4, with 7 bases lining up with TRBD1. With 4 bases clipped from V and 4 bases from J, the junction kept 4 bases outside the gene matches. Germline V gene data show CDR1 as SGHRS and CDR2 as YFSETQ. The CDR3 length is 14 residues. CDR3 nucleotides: TGCGCCAGCAGCATAGGGACAGTTAATGAAAAACTGTTTTTT. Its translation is CASSIGTVNEKLFF.